These T cell receptor beta chains were read from a single sample in a study of response to subunit inactivated influenza vaccine. MiXCR, applied by TCRdb to the RT-PCR reads, yields one record per CDR3 protein. The sample has 700,000 to 800,000 distinct CDR3 sequences, 15% to 20% seen once; the top ten hold 11%. The specimen was PBMCs from blood, collected roughly 5 days after vaccination. The source is a man between 50 and 59 years old who received an inactivated influenza vaccine. Each CDR3 is given with its conserved first and last residue. The D gene is left open where the match is weak. Not every row has a clone size; where given, it reads once, few, many or a size class.

v_call	d_call	clone_size	j_call	cdr3_nt	cdr3_aa
TRBV7-9	NA	NA	TRBJ2-1	TGTGCCAGCAGCTTAGGCGGGAAACCCCCCTACAATGAGCAGTTCTTC	CASSLGGKPPYNEQFF
TRBV7-2	TRBD2	NA	TRBJ2-2	TGTGCCAGCAGCTGGTGGGGGGGGAACACCGGGGAGCTGTTTTTT	CASSWWGGNTGELFF
TRBV4-2	NA	few	TRBJ2-2	TGTGCCAGCAGCCAGGAAGTCCGAGCGGTACGAGGGGAGCTGTTTTTT	CASSQEVRAVRGELFF
TRBV25-1	TRBD1	NA	TRBJ1-2	TGTGCCAGCAGTGAGGGACAGGGCTATGGCTACACCTTC	CASSEGQGYGYTF
TRBV20-1	NA	few	TRBJ2-7	TGCAGTGCTAGAGATATTACGGGCTACGAGCAGTACTTC	CSARDITGYEQYF
TRBV9	TRBD2	many	TRBJ2-1	TGTGCCAGCAGCGACGGACTAGCGTATGTCAATGAGCAGTTCTTC	CASSDGLAYVNEQFF
TRBV3-1	NA	few	TRBJ1-1	TGTGCCAGCAGCCAAGTAGCCATCCGGGGCACTGAAGCTTTCTTT	CASSQVAIRGTEAFF
TRBV20-1	NA	NA	TRBJ2-7	TGCAGTGCTAGATGGGATAGTTTCCCTCCCTACGAGCAGTACTTC	CSARWDSFPPYEQYF
TRBV10-3	TRBD2	few	TRBJ2-3	TGTGCCATCAGTCCTAGCGGAGATACGCAGTATTTT	CAISPSGDTQYF
TRBV15	NA	few	TRBJ1-2	TGTGCCACCAGCACCCGACGAGGGGGTTATGGCTACACCTTC	CATSTRRGGYGYTF
TRBV4-2	NA	few	TRBJ2-3	TGTGCCAGCAGTCCAAGGCAGAAAACAGATACGCAGTATTTT	CASSPRQKTDTQYF
TRBV29-1	NA	many	TRBJ1-4	TGCAGCATCCGACGGGGGTTAGGTGAAAAACTGTTTTTT	CSIRRGLGEKLFF
TRBV9	TRBD2	few	TRBJ2-7	TGTGCCAGCAGCGTAGGTGGCGGGAGGGCCCCAGGCGAGCAGTACTTC	CASSVGGGRAPGEQYF
TRBV5-5	NA	few	TRBJ1-1	TGTGCCAGCAGCTTGGGGCAGGAGAGTACTGAAGCTTTCTTT	CASSLGQESTEAFF
TRBV28	NA	few	TRBJ2-5	TGTGCCAGCAGACCCACAGACAGTGGAAAGACCCAGTACTTC	CASRPTDSGKTQYF